Sequencing of this TCR beta chain was carried out in a study of T cell repertoires in cytomegalovirus infection. TCRdb recomputed calls from the reads with MiXCR, one row per CDR3 protein. The sample carries roughly 990,000 distinct CDR3 sequences, roughly 30% recorded once. Germline lookup yields CDR1 MDHEN and CDR2 SYDVKM. The CDR3 is 14 residues long. V lost 5 bases, J lost 4 bases, and 5 bases stayed unmatched. This clonotype was picked up a small number of times. Its antigen is unknown. Material: cultured CD8+ T cells from PBMCs, obtained from culture after CMV antigen stimulation. This TCR was recovered from a human donor in good health (CMV status not recorded). Some clones in this sample may be carry-over from other donors' samples. This sequence joins TRBV28 and TRBJ2-4; 7 positions match TRBD1. Here the CDR3 reads CASSVPGQKNIQYF. Here the CDR3 DNA reads TGTGCCAGCAGTGTCCCGGGACAGAAAAACATTCAGTACTTC.